This TCR beta chain emerged from a study of identical twins. One entry per CDR3 protein, called by TCRdb with MiXCR from the 5' RACE reads. This sample has about 480,000 distinct CDR3 sequences; 14% occur once, and the top ten carry about 0.52%. In its sample, this clonotype was seen a few times. No antigen is known for it. J gave up 0 bases and V 3 bases, and 0 bases lay outside the gene matches. CDR3 length: 14 amino acids. Germline CDR1 reads MNHNS; CDR2 reads SASEGT. Study-level findings and limits: Models underestimated out-of-frame TCR alpha sharing in monozygotic twins.

These same records also appear under a second study, on yellow fever vaccine responses in identical twins.

Sequences were obtained from CD4+ T cells sorted from blood. This chain joins TRBV6-1 and TRBJ2-3, with TRBD2 identical over 7 bases. The receptor was derived from a woman under 30 in good health. In DNA form, the CDR3 reads TGTGCCAGCAGTGATAGCGGGAGCACAGATACGCAGTATTTT. Translation: CASSDSGSTDTQYF.